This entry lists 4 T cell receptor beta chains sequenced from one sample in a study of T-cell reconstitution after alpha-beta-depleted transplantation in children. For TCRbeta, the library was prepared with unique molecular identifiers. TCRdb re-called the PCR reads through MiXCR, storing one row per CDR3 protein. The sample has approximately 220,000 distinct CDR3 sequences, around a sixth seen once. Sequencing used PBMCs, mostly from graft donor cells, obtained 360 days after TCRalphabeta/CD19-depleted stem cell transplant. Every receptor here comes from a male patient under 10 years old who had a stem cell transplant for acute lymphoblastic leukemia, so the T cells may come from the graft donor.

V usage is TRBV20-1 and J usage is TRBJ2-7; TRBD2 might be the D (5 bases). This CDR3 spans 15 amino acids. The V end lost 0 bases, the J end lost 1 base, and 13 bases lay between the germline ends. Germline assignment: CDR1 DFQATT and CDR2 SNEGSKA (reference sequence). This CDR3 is CSAREPGIVSYEQYF. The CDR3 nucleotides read TGCAGTGCTAGAGAGCCGGGAATTGTTTCCTACGAGCAGTACTTC.

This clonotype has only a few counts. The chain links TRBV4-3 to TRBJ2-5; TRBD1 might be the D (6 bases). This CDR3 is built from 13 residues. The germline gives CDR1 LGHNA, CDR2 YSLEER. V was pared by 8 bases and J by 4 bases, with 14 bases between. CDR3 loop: CASSKQGGETQYF. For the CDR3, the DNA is TGCGCCAGCTCGAAACAGGGTGGAGAGACCCAGTACTTC.

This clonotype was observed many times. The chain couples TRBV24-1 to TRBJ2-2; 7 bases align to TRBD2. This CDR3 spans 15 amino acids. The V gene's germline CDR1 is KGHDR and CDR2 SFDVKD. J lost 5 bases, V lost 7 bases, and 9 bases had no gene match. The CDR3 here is CATSLTRGLTGELFF. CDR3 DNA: TGTGCCACCAGCCTCACGCGGGGGTTAACCGGGGAGCTGTTTTTT.

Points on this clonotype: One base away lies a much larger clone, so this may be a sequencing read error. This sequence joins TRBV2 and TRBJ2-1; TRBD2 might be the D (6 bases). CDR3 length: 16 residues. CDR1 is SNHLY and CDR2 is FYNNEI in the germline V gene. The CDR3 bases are TGTACCAGCAGTAGTCGGGCGAAAAGCGGGCCCAATGAGCAGTTCTTC. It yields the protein CTSSSRAKSGPNEQFF.